This TCR beta chain was profiled in a study of cytomegalovirus exposure and HLA in healthy donors. Study context: Within an early data release were approximately 85 million unique TCRs drawn from HLA-typed donors.

Points from the study as a whole: It was likely that a cluster of highly shared sequence variants was a sequencing artifact.

PCR amplification relied on 60 Vbeta primers (plus 13 Jbeta primers). Method: immunoSEQ multiplex PCR; TCRdb's copy keeps in-frame clones and lacks some. Of about 100,000 clones in the sample, about four fifths were seen once. Trimming removed 1 base from V and 3 bases from J, with 12 bases in between. CDR3 length: 16 residues. Germline assignment: CDR1 MNHEY and CDR2 SVGAGI. In the case of this clone: Its target is not known.

This rearrangement joins TRBV6-5 to TRBJ2-2; a weak D match, TRBD1 (6 bases). This TCR was recovered from a man aged 25 to 40 in good health and CMV-seronegative. Sequencing was performed on PBMCs. The CDR3 reads CASSYLLGADTGELFF. As DNA, the CDR3 is TGTGCCAGCAGTTACTTATTGGGGGCAGACACCGGGGAGCTGTTTTTT.